Below are 19 T cell receptor beta chains sequenced from a single sample in a study of CD8+CD57+ T cells in acquired aplastic anemia. Patients chosen for sequencing had shown CD8+CD57+ cell expansion by flow cytometry. Genomic DNA served as template for TCR beta VDJ and CDR3 profiling. TCRdb used MiXCR to reprocess the reads, holding one entry per CDR3 protein. The sample consists of 150,000 or so distinct CDR3 sequences, 45% to 55% of them appearing once. Sequenced sample: sorted CD4+, CD8+, or CD8+CD57+ T cells (not recorded which) from PBMCs. These receptors were taken from a human donor with aplastic anemia.

The chain employs TRBV24-1 and TRBJ1-5, with TRBD1 matching over 8 bases. Germline V gene data show CDR1 as KGHDR and CDR2 as SFDVKD. V lost 6 bases to trimming and J lost 6 bases; unmatched junction nucleotides: 6. The CDR3 has 14 amino acids. This chain's CDR3 is CATSTQGARQPQHF. The CDR3 nucleotides are TGTGCCACCAGTACTCAGGGGGCGCGTCAGCCCCAGCATTTT.

The sample holds a few counts of this clonotype. J is TRBJ2-7 and V is TRBV7-8, with TRBD1 matching over 7 bases. The CDR3 has 15 amino acids. The V segment lost 5 bases and the J segment 2 bases; nucleotides outside the gene matches: 9. Germline V gene sequence: CDR1 SGHVS, CDR2 FQNEAQ. For the CDR3, the DNA is TGTGCCAGCAGCCCAGGGACAGCCATCCCCTACGAGCAGTACTTC. Residues: CASSPGTAIPYEQYF.

This clonotype occurred a few times. This chain links TRBV11-2 with TRBJ2-1; perhaps TRBD1 as D (5 bases). CDR1 and CDR2 (germline): SGHAT, FQNNGV. With 5 bases removed from V and 1 base from J, the gap between germline ends came to 18 bases. The CDR3 spans 17 residues. This CDR3 is CASSPRTNFPSYNEQFF. In DNA, the CDR3 is TGTGCCAGCAGCCCAAGGACAAATTTCCCATCCTACAATGAGCAGTTCTTC.

The genes are TRBV15 and TRBJ2-3; D may correspond to TRBD1 or TRBD2 (5 bases each). The length of the CDR3 is 14 residues. The germline V gene encodes CDR1 LNHNV and CDR2 YYDKDF (reference sequence). V dropped 2 bases and J dropped 4 bases, with 10 bases sitting between them. This chain's CDR3 is CATSRLGVADTQYF. CDR3 nucleotide sequence: TGTGCCACCAGCAGATTGGGGGTAGCAGATACGCAGTATTTT.

This clonotype was picked up many times. V and J are TRBV15 and TRBJ1-4, with 8 positions matching TRBD1. CDR3 length: 14 amino acids. Germline V lookup: CDR1 LNHNV, CDR2 YYDKDF (reference sequence). V was pared by 2 bases and J by 7 bases, with 3 bases of the junction left unmatched. This CDR3 is CATSRQGAVEKLFF. Written as DNA, the CDR3 is TGTGCCACCAGCAGACAGGGGGCGGTTGAAAAACTGTTTTTT.

Concerning this clonotype: This could be a read error, since a much larger clone is one nucleotide away. The chain joins TRBV7-9 to TRBJ2-7; the D is unclear. The CDR3 runs 13 residues. The germline V gene encodes CDR1 SEHNR and CDR2 FQNEAQ (reference sequence). The CDR3 DNA is TGTGCCAGCAGCTCTGACCGGGCCTACGAGCTGTACTTC. It specifies CASSSDRAYELYF.

This clonotype was observed many times. The gene calls are TRBV7-6 and TRBJ2-1; the match to TRBD2 covers 7 bases. Germline lookup yields CDR1 SGHVS and CDR2 FNYEAQ. The CDR3 sequence is 15 residues long. V gave up 3 bases and J gave up 7 bases; unmatched junction bases: 9. CDR3 in amino acids: CASSLRAGAGNEQFF. CDR3 in DNA: TGTGCCAGCAGCTTGAGGGCGGGAGCCGGAAATGAGCAGTTCTTC.

The chain uses TRBV29-1 and TRBJ2-5; D not certain. V dropped 5 bases and J dropped 0 bases, with 13 bases sitting between them. CDR1 and CDR2 (germline): SQVTM, ANQGSEA. This CDR3 contains 14 residues. The CDR3 DNA follows: TGCAGCGTTCAATGGCAGGCCTACCAAGAGACCCAGTACTTC. This translates into CSVQWQAYQETQYF.

J is TRBJ2-1 and V is TRBV9, with TRBD2 matching 12 bases. After removal of 0 bases from V and 8 bases from J, the junction contained 6 bases not matched to a gene. Germline V gene lookup returns CDR1 SGDLS and CDR2 YYNGEE. The CDR3 totals 16 residues. The CDR3 protein is CASSVATRTSGDEQFF. DNA of the CDR3: TGTGCCAGCAGCGTAGCTACACGGACTAGCGGGGATGAGCAGTTCTTC. The full variable domain, completed using reference TRBV9 and TRBJ2-1, is DSGVTQTPKHLITATGQRVTLRCSPRSGDLSVYWYQQSLDQGLQFLIQYYNGEERAKGNILERFSAQQFPDLHSELNLSSLELGDSALYFCASSVATRTSGDEQFFGPGTRLTVL.

This clonotype was recorded a few times. The chain couples TRBV20-1 to TRBJ2-3; 7 bases line up with TRBD2. The trim removed 5 bases at V and 4 bases at J, leaving 6 bases unmatched. The CDR3 sequence is 13 residues long. CDR1 DFQATT and CDR2 SNEGSKA come from the germline V gene (reference sequence). CDR3: CSAELAGADTQYF. CDR3 sequence (DNA): TGCAGTGCTGAGCTGGCGGGGGCAGATACGCAGTATTTT.

The chain links TRBV29-1 to TRBJ1-4; D is unclear. Germline CDR1 and CDR2: SQVTM and ANQGSEA. The CDR3 is 13 amino acids. The germline V and J ends were trimmed by 5 bases and 8 bases, with 15 bases remaining between them. The CDR3 sequence: CSVQPSLGEKLFF. The CDR3 DNA is TGCAGCGTTCAGCCCTCATTAGGGGAAAAACTGTTTTTT.

The rearrangement links TRBV19 to TRBJ2-3; 8 nucleotides agree with TRBD1. CDR1 is LNHDA, CDR2 SQIVND, per germline (reference sequence). This CDR3 spans 14 amino acids. Trimming cost V 7 bases and J 1 base; bases outside gene matches: 4. The CDR3 spells CASIPTGGTDTQYF. CDR3 DNA: TGTGCCAGTATTCCGACAGGGGGCACAGATACGCAGTATTTT.

This chain uses TRBV24-1 with TRBJ1-1, with D perhaps matching TRBD1 (6 bases). The V gene's germline CDR1 is KGHDR and CDR2 SFDVKD. V was cut by 8 bases and J by 4 bases, with 19 bases left in between. The CDR3 totals 15 residues. DNA of the CDR3: TGTGCCACCACAGTTCGGGGGCGACTTTTCACTGAAGCTTTCTTT. This translates into CATTVRGRLFTEAFF.

V is TRBV11-1 and J is TRBJ2-1; D is undetermined. Trimming took off 2 bases at V and 5 bases at J, with 10 bases between the two ends. CDR1 and CDR2 from the germline V gene are SGHAT and FQDESV (reference sequence). The length of the CDR3 is 14 residues. This CDR3 reads CASSLHYTNNEQFF. The CDR3 nucleotides are TGTGCCAGCAGCTTACACTATACTAACAATGAGCAGTTCTTC.

The CDR3 region is CSVEGTSGKPYEQYF. The CDR3 DNA reads as TGCAGCGTTGAAGGGACTAGCGGGAAGCCCTACGAGCAGTACTTC. The rearrangement joins TRBV29-1 to TRBJ2-7, with 12 positions matching TRBD2. The CDR3 is made up of 15 amino acids. CDR1 and CDR2 from the germline V gene are SQVTM and ANQGSEA. V lost 1 base, J lost 2 bases, and 3 bases stayed unmatched.

The V call is TRBV7-2, the J call TRBJ2-3; no clear D. The V and J ends lost 5 bases and 6 bases respectively, with 9 bases between them. There are 12 residues in the CDR3. Germline V gives CDR1 SGHTA, CDR2 FQGNSA. This CDR3 is CASSVRSDTQYF. CDR3 sequence (DNA): TGTGCCAGCAGCGTTAGGTCCGATACGCAGTATTTT.

The V call is TRBV6-1, the J call TRBJ2-1; D remains unclear. V lost 6 bases and J lost 8, with 8 bases in between. The V gene's germline CDR1 is MNHNS and CDR2 SASEGT. The CDR3 loop spans 11 amino acids. CDR3 bases: TGTGCCAGCAGATCCCGGGATGAGCAGTTCTTC. Translating gives CASRSRDEQFF.

This clonotype was seen many times. The rearrangement joins TRBV4-1 to TRBJ2-7; D may be TRBD2 (6 bases). Deletions cut 1 base from V and 2 bases from J, with 12 bases between. The CDR3 spans 15 residues. In germline, CDR1 is MGHRA, CDR2 YSYEKL. The CDR3 DNA reads TGCGCCAGCAGCCAAGTTTTAGCGGAAACCTACGAGCAGTACTTC. Residues: CASSQVLAETYEQYF.

About this clonotype: Being one base from a much bigger clone, this may be a read error. This sequence joins TRBV9 and TRBJ1-3; D is ambiguous. The germline CDR1 and CDR2 sequences are SGDLS and YYNGEE. This CDR3 has 15 amino acids. The DNA for the CDR3 is TGTGCCAGCAGCGTAGGGCAGAACTCTGGAAGCACCATATATTTT. Protein sequence: CASSVGQNSGSTIYF.